The sample holds many counts of the clone carrying this TCR beta chain. The target antigen is unknown. The data originate from a study of Graves' ophthalmopathy and Graves' hyperthyroidism. This CDR3 comprises 15 residues. Germline CDR1 reads MDHEN; CDR2 reads SYDVKM. Trimming removed 6 bases from V and 0 bases from J, with 15 bases in between. Study-wide points: Blood was where most expanded thyroid clonotypes above 0.001 frequency also turned up.

Researchers turned away patients with other autoimmune diseases, uncontrolled infections, pregnancy or lactation. Researchers took RNA transcripts and amplified TCR beta CDR3 regions from them. HTBI primers served in a first-round RT-PCR, which a second-round multiplex PCR followed. One entry per CDR3 protein, called by TCRdb with MiXCR from the multiplex PCR reads. The data show about 370,000 distinct CDR3 sequences, about 15% seen once. Sequenced: peripheral blood. The rearrangement uses TRBV28 and TRBJ2-7, with D possibly matching TRBD1 (6 bases). The clonotype comes from an adult woman with stable Graves' hyperthyroidism. The CDR3, as DNA: TGTGCCAGCAGACGAAGGACAGCAAGCTCCTACGAGCAGTACTTC. This sequence encodes CASRRRTASSYEQYF.